These 31 T cell receptor beta chains came from one sample sequenced in a study of blood T cells in healthy people across ages. Using a J-beta primer mix together with a sample-barcoded 5' primer, a second PCR was run for roughly 6 to 11 cycles. TCRdb reprocessed the 5' RACE reads with MiXCR, giving one entry per CDR3 protein. This sample has some 890,000 distinct CDR3 sequences, with around 29% found just once. These data were likewise used in another study, on T cells of mothers and their children.

Sequencing was performed on blood. The receptors originated from a woman in her forties in good health.

A remark on this clonotype: The germline gene is not matched at one end of the junction; a read error may be the cause. The chain combines TRBV10-3 with TRBJ1-2; D unclear. Germline V gene lookup returns CDR1 ENHRY and CDR2 SYGVKD. The CDR3 consists of 14 residues. CDR3 residues: CATSDPVGNYGYTF. CDR3 bases: TGTGCCACCAGTGACCCCGTAGGGAACTATGGCTACACCTTC.

This chain links TRBV27 with TRBJ2-1, with D possibly TRBD1 on 6 matching bases. There are 12 residues in the CDR3. Between the trimmed V and J ends, which lost 0 bases and 13 bases, there was a span of 10 bases. Germline CDR1 reads MNHEY; CDR2 reads SMNVEV (reference sequence). CDR3 region: CASSLSWGHQFF. The CDR3 DNA reads as TGTGCCAGCAGTTTATCGTGGGGACACCAGTTCTTC.

As to this clonotype: With a much larger clone just one base away, this may be a read error. J is TRBJ2-1 and V is TRBV6-6, with D unclear. The CDR3 runs to 13 residues. Germline V lookup: CDR1 MNHNY, CDR2 SVGAGI (reference sequence). The V gene lost 6 bases and the J gene lost 6 bases, with 12 bases spanning the gap. The CDR3: CASRARQSNEQFF. The CDR3 DNA reads as TGTGCCAGCAGGGCGAGACAAAGCAATGAGCAGTTCTTC.

In this sample, this clonotype turned up many times. This chain uses TRBV12-3 or TRBV12-4 with TRBJ1-2; D gene uncertain. V was pared by 8 bases and J by 1 base, with 17 bases between. This CDR3 comprises 15 residues. The CDR3 coding sequence is TGTGCCAGCCTTGGAAAGGGCCCAGTTAACTATGGCTACACCTTC. It yields the protein CASLGKGPVNYGYTF.

This clonotype appeared a few times. The chain carries TRBV10-3 and TRBJ1-1; D perhaps matches TRBD1 (6 bases). The germline CDR1 and CDR2 sequences are ENHRY and SYGVKD. Trimming left V 4 bases short and J 2 bases short, with 8 bases between. The CDR3 contains 13 residues. CDR3 protein: CAISGTDNTEAFF. The CDR3 DNA reads as TGTGCCATCAGTGGGACAGATAACACTGAAGCTTTCTTT.

This clonotype was seen ten or more times. The rearrangement uses TRBV10-3 and TRBJ2-7, with 7 positions matching TRBD1. CDR3 length: 14 residues. V was pared by 0 bases and J by 2 bases, with 1 base of the junction left unmatched. Germline V gives CDR1 ENHRY, CDR2 SYGVKD. This chain's CDR3 is CAISESGTAYEQYF. The CDR3 bases are TGTGCCATCAGTGAGTCCGGGACAGCCTACGAGCAGTACTTC.

As for this clonotype: This may be a read error, as it is one base from a much larger clone. V is TRBV5-1 and J is TRBJ2-7; 8 nucleotides line up with TRBD1. Germline lookup yields CDR1 SGHRS and CDR2 YFSETQ. The CDR3 is 14 residues long. The CDR3 protein is CASSFQAGGYEQHF. For the CDR3, the DNA is TGCGCCAGCAGCTTCCAGGCAGGGGGCTACGAGCAGCACTTC.

The rearrangement uses TRBV19 and TRBJ2-3; D possibly matches TRBD1 or TRBD2 (7 bases each). V was pared by 3 bases and J by 4 bases, with 11 bases between. Germline values: CDR1 LNHDA, CDR2 SQIVND (reference sequence). CDR3 size: 14 residues. The CDR3: CASSMTGRADTQYF. The DNA of the CDR3 is TGTGCCAGTAGTATGACAGGGAGGGCAGATACGCAGTATTTT.

To note about this clonotype: A read error may account for a junction end that differs from germline. This chain uses TRBV11-2 with TRBJ2-7; D gene unclear. Germline V gene sequence: CDR1 SGHAT, CDR2 FQNNGV. The CDR3 loop spans 14 amino acids. CDR3 nucleotide sequence: TGTGCCAACAGCTACTCTGACGGTTCCTACGAGCAGTACTTC. As protein: CANSYSDGSYEQYF.

The chain links TRBV28 to TRBJ2-1; the match to TRBD1 covers 8 bases. The DNA end lines up better with TRBJ2-7; the J call may be wrong. This CDR3 has 16 amino acids. Germline-derived CDR1 and CDR2 are MDHEN and SYDVKM. The chain's CDR3 is CASSPTGAVAYNEQYF. The CDR3 nucleotides read TGTGCCAGCAGCCCGACAGGGGCCGTTGCCTACAATGAGCAGTACTTC.

The chain links TRBV19 to TRBJ2-1; TRBD1 matches 8 bases. Germline CDR1 reads LNHDA; CDR2 reads SQIVND (reference sequence). The CDR3 covers 15 residues. V lost 3 bases to trimming and J lost 4 bases; unmatched junction nucleotides: 5. The CDR3 nucleotides read TGTGCCAGTAGTATGAGACAGGGGACTTACAATGAGCAGTTCTTC. The encoded protein is CASSMRQGTYNEQFF. The entire variable domain, with the rest obtained from reference TRBV19 and TRBJ2-1, is as follows: DGGITQSPKYLFRKEGQNVTLSCEQNLNHDAMYWYRQDPGQGLRLIYYSQIVNDFQKGDIAEGYSVSREKKESFPLTVTSAQKNPTAFYLCASSMRQGTYNEQFFGPGTRLTVL.

In the case of this clonotype: One base away lies a much larger clone, so this may be a sequencing read error. For the CDR3, the DNA is TGTGCCAGCGTACGACAGGGTTCCAACTATGGCTACACCTTC. Amino acid sequence: CASVRQGSNYGYTF. The V call is TRBV28, the J call TRBJ1-2, with 7 nucleotides matching TRBD1. Germline V CDR1 and CDR2: MDHEN, SYDVKM. V trimming: 8 bases; J trimming: 2 bases; junction bases outside the gene matches: 8. This CDR3 is built from 14 residues.

In this sample, this clonotype turned up many times. The V call is TRBV29-1, the J call TRBJ2-5, with a possible D match to TRBD1 (6 bases). Looked up from germline, CDR1 is SQVTM and CDR2 is ANQGSEA. Between the trimmed V and J ends, which lost 7 bases and 4 bases, there was a span of 19 bases. This CDR3 is built from 14 residues. The CDR3 here is CSASSTGRGETQYF. In nucleotides, the CDR3 is TGCAGCGCTTCATCCACAGGGAGAGGAGAGACCCAGTACTTC.

This clonotype showed up many times. The V call is TRBV15, the J call TRBJ2-7, with D perhaps TRBD1 (6 bases). The CDR3 length is 14 residues. Per the germline V gene, CDR1 is LNHNV and CDR2 is YYDKDF (reference sequence). V was shortened by 0 bases and J by 6 bases, with 12 bases between the two germline ends. The CDR3 loop is CATSRDLTGTEQYF. The CDR3 nucleotides read TGTGCCACCAGCAGAGATCTCACAGGGACCGAGCAGTACTTC.

This clonotype has ten or more counts. The rearrangement joins TRBV20-1 to TRBJ2-7; 9 nucleotides agree with TRBD2. The CDR3 is made up of 14 amino acids. The germline V gene encodes CDR1 DFQATT and CDR2 SNEGSKA (reference sequence). Trimming took 5 bases from V and 5 from J; bases not matched to a gene: 10. CDR3 nucleotide sequence: TGCAGTGCTGCCCCCGGGACTAGCCTTCACGAGCAGTACTTC. This sequence encodes CSAAPGTSLHEQYF.

Regarding this clonotype: Given a much more abundant clone one base away, this may be a read error. The V gene is TRBV20-1, the J gene TRBJ2-1, with D perhaps matching TRBD1 (5 bases). TRBJ2-7 explains the end of the DNA better; the J call may be wrong. This CDR3 is built from 14 residues. From germline, CDR1 is DFQATT and CDR2 SNEGSKA (reference sequence). CDR3 loop: CSAKTVSSYNEQYF. The CDR3, as DNA: TGCAGTGCCAAGACAGTCAGCTCCTACAATGAGCAGTACTTC.

This clonotype was seen only once. This chain links TRBV20-1 with TRBJ2-1, with TRBD2 matching over 11 bases. The CDR3 is 16 amino acids. Germline loops: CDR1 DFQATT, CDR2 SNEGSKA (reference sequence). V lost 0 bases to trimming and J lost 2 bases; unmatched junction nucleotides: 3. In DNA, the CDR3 is TGCAGTGCTAGAGATATGACTAGCGGGACCTACAATGAGCAGTTCTTC. Amino acid sequence: CSARDMTSGTYNEQFF.

The V call is TRBV28, the J call TRBJ2-7, with TRBD1 matching 7 bases. Germline V gives CDR1 MDHEN, CDR2 SYDVKM. This CDR3 spans 15 amino acids. V dropped 5 bases and J dropped 3; count of bases not matched to a gene: 10. CDR3 bases: TGTGCCAGCAGTCCCGAGGGGGCGAAGGGCTACGAGCAGTACTTC. Protein product: CASSPEGAKGYEQYF.

This clonotype has only a few counts. This sequence joins TRBV27 and TRBJ2-3; 11 bases are a match to TRBD2. Trimming removed 8 bases from V and 5 bases from J; junction bases left unmatched: 15. Germline V CDR1 and CDR2: MNHEY, SMNVEV (reference sequence). The CDR3 spans 17 residues. The CDR3 is CASRYAPRLAGKDTQYF. The CDR3 DNA is TGTGCCAGCCGGTATGCCCCTCGACTAGCGGGGAAAGATACGCAGTATTTT.

This clonotype was counted between two and nine times. This chain connects TRBV27 to TRBJ2-5; either TRBD1 or TRBD2 may fit D (5 bases each). Trimming removed 11 bases at V and 5 bases at J, with 27 bases between. The germline V gene encodes CDR1 MNHEY and CDR2 SMNVEV (reference sequence). The CDR3 runs to 16 residues. In DNA, the CDR3 is TGTGCCTGCTCCCGTGCCGGGACGACCCAGACGGAGACCCAGTACTTC. Translated: CACSRAGTTQTETQYF.

This clonotype was observed many times. The rearrangement joins TRBV7-9 to TRBJ2-5; the D is unclear. With 6 bases removed from V and 1 base from J, the gap between germline ends came to 9 bases. CDR1 and CDR2 (germline): SEHNR, FQNEAQ (reference sequence). The CDR3 spans 13 residues. In DNA form, the CDR3 reads TGTGCCAGCAGTTTGGTGTCCCAAGAGACCCAGTACTTC. Its translation: CASSLVSQETQYF.

This chain connects TRBV20-1 to TRBJ2-3, with 7 bases that match TRBD2. Germline V gene data show CDR1 as DFQATT and CDR2 as SNEGSKA (reference sequence). CDR3 length: 14 amino acids. V lost 5 bases, J lost 4 bases, and 9 bases stayed unmatched. The CDR3 sequence is CSALAGALADTQYF. Written as DNA, the CDR3 is TGCAGTGCTCTGGCGGGAGCCTTGGCAGATACGCAGTATTTT.

The sample holds many counts of this clonotype. The J gene is TRBJ2-7, the V gene TRBV7-2, with 14 bases that match TRBD2. J gave up 3 bases and V 4 bases, and 2 bases lay outside the gene matches. This CDR3 is built from 15 residues. Germline V lookup: CDR1 SGHTA, CDR2 FQGNSA. CDR3 in amino acids: CASSSGLAGGYEQYF. The CDR3 DNA follows: TGTGCCAGCAGCTCCGGACTAGCGGGGGGCTACGAGCAGTACTTC.

This chain joins TRBV2 and TRBJ1-1; TRBD1 aligns across 7 bases. The CDR3 contains 13 residues. Germline values: CDR1 SNHLY, CDR2 FYNNEI. The junction had 5 bases not matched to a gene; V was cut back by 6 bases and J by 4 bases. The CDR3 sequence is CASSGQAITEAFF. CDR3 nucleotide sequence: TGTGCCAGCAGCGGACAGGCGATCACTGAAGCTTTCTTT.

This clonotype was seen repeatedly, ten times or more. The CDR3 sequence is CSVEPNRGGEQYF. The CDR3, as DNA: TGCAGCGTTGAGCCAAACAGGGGCGGCGAGCAGTACTTC. This chain joins TRBV29-1 and TRBJ2-7; 7 nucleotides agree with TRBD1. V shed 3 bases, J shed 6 bases, and the junction held 8 bases outside the gene matches. The CDR3 sequence is 13 residues long. Germline V CDR1 and CDR2: SQVTM, ANQGSEA.

This clonotype was counted at least ten times. V and J are TRBV6-2 or TRBV6-3 and TRBJ1-5, with D perhaps TRBD1 (5 bases). Trimming left V 7 bases short and J 6 bases short, with 13 bases between. CDR1 and CDR2 from the germline V gene are MNHEY and SVGEGT. This CDR3 is built from 13 residues. The CDR3 region has the DNA TGTGCCAGCACAACCCACAGGTCTCAGCCCCAGCATTTT. It codes for CASTTHRSQPQHF.

The genes are TRBV30 and TRBJ1-4; TRBD1 agrees at 9 bases. The V gene's germline CDR1 is GTSNPN and CDR2 SVGIG (reference sequence). V was pared by 0 bases and J by 5 bases, with 10 bases of the junction left unmatched. This CDR3 has 17 amino acids. Here the CDR3 reads CAWSVLRGTGFNEKLFF. In DNA, the CDR3 is TGTGCCTGGAGTGTCCTTCGGGGGACAGGGTTCAATGAAAAACTGTTTTTT. The full variable domain, with the rest looked up from reference TRBV30 and TRBJ1-4, is SQTIHQWPATLVQPVGSPLSLECTVEGTSNPNLYWYRQAAGRGLQLLFYSVGIGQISSEVPQNLSASRPQDRQFILSSKKLLLSDSGFYLCAWSVLRGTGFNEKLFFGSGTQLSVL.

The rearrangement joins TRBV7-3 to TRBJ1-1; 11 bases map to TRBD1. Germline CDR1 SGHTA, CDR2 FQGTGA. With 5 bases clipped from V and 10 bases from J, the junction kept 9 bases outside the gene matches. The length of the CDR3 is 14 residues. The CDR3 DNA reads as TGTGCCAGCAGCCCAATGAGGACAGGGGGCCCAGCTTTCTTT. Protein sequence: CASSPMRTGGPAFF.

The gene calls are TRBV7-2 and TRBJ1-1, with a weak D call TRBD1 (5 bases). Trimming stripped 5 bases from V and 0 bases from J, with 16 bases between. The CDR3 totals 16 residues. Per the germline V gene, CDR1 is SGHTA and CDR2 is FQGNSA. As DNA, the CDR3 is TGTGCCAGCAGCCCCCCTGGGGGGACCATGAACACTGAAGCTTTCTTT. Its translation is CASSPPGGTMNTEAFF. The variable domain in full, with the rest retrieved from reference TRBV7-2 and TRBJ1-1, is GAGVSQSPSNKVTEKGKDVELRCDPISGHTALYWYRQSLGQGLEFLIYFQGNSAPDKSGLPSDRFSAERTGGSVSTLTIQRTQQEDSAVYLCASSPPGGTMNTEAFFGQGTRLTVV.

The genes are TRBV4-3 and TRBJ2-3, with a weak D call TRBD1 (6 bases). Trimming cost V 4 bases and J 4 bases, with 15 bases left between them. Germline V gene lookup returns CDR1 LGHNA and CDR2 YSLEER. This CDR3 is 15 amino acids long. CDR3 in amino acids: CASSLSVQGSDTQYF. For the CDR3, the DNA is TGCGCCAGCAGCCTGTCAGTACAGGGATCAGATACGCAGTATTTT.

This clonotype was picked up a small number of times. CDR3 residues: CASSFTGLAGTLAKNIQYF. The CDR3 coding sequence is TGTGCCAGCAGTTTTACGGGACTAGCGGGGACCTTAGCCAAAAACATTCAGTACTTC. The J gene is TRBJ2-4, the V gene TRBV6-5; 13 bases fit TRBD2. With 4 bases clipped from V and 0 bases from J, the junction kept 9 bases outside the gene matches. Germline-derived CDR1 and CDR2 are MNHEY and SVGAGI. The CDR3 is made up of 19 amino acids.